Shown below are 9 T cell receptor beta chains from a single sample sequenced in a study of T cell responses to AZD1222 COVID-19 vaccine. TCRdb's table, derived via immunoSEQ multiplex PCR, lists solely in-frame clones and lacks some. This sample carries about 120,000 clones, roughly nine tenths of them seen once, and the ten largest clones take just over 2.5%. The material sequenced was peripheral blood, taken 28 days after the second AZD1222 dose. The source of these receptors is an adult who received the AZD1222 COVID-19 vaccine.

This chain links TRBV2 with TRBJ2-2; 7 bases map to TRBD1. The CDR3 is made up of 14 amino acids. Germline CDR1 SNHLY, CDR2 FYNNEI. V was pared by 6 bases and J by 1 base, with 2 bases of the junction left unmatched. The CDR3 loop is CASSGTVNTGELFF. As DNA, the CDR3 is TGTGCCAGCAGCGGGACAGTGAACACCGGGGAGCTGTTTTTT.

This chain links TRBV5-1 with TRBJ1-6; no clear D gene. Germline lookup yields CDR1 SGHRS and CDR2 YFSETQ. CDR3 size: 16 residues. V was shortened by 1 base and J by 0 bases, with 8 bases between the two germline ends. CDR3 region: CASSLYLNSYNSPLHF. Written as DNA, the CDR3 is TGCGCCAGCAGCTTGTATCTGAACTCCTATAATTCACCCCTCCACTTT.

CDR3 in DNA: TGTGCCAGCAGCCAAGAGAGGTTGGCGCTTGGCTACACCTTC. Translation: CASSQERLALGYTF. This chain connects TRBV14 to TRBJ1-2; no clear D gene. Germline lookup yields CDR1 SGHDN and CDR2 FVKESK. V lost 0 bases and J 7 bases, leaving 12 bases between the germline ends. The CDR3 spans 14 residues.

V usage is TRBV9 and J usage is TRBJ2-5, with D tentatively TRBD1 (6 bases). V lost 3 bases and J lost 5, with 26 bases in between. The CDR3 is 18 residues long. Germline V CDR1 and CDR2: SGDLS, YYNGEE. The CDR3 DNA sequence: TGTGCCAGCAGCGGGGGGCCTATACCGGGAAACCCTAGGGAGACCCAGTACTTC. Residues: CASSGGPIPGNPRETQYF.

The rearrangement links TRBV12-3 or TRBV12-4 to TRBJ1-1; 8 bases line up with TRBD1. The CDR3 consists of 12 residues. J gave up 7 bases and V 8 bases, and 6 bases lay outside the gene matches. The CDR3 nucleotides read TGTGCCAGCGGTACAGGGGGAAGTGAAGCTTTCTTT. Amino acid sequence: CASGTGGSEAFF.

This chain connects TRBV30 to TRBJ1-2, with 10 bases lining up with TRBD1. In germline, CDR1 is GTSNPN, CDR2 SVGIG (reference sequence). CDR3 size: 14 residues. In nucleotides, the CDR3 is TGTGCTTCTAGACAGGGGGCGCCGGACTATGGCTACACCTTC. Translation: CASRQGAPDYGYTF.

The chain is built from TRBV7-9 and TRBJ2-7, with TRBD1 identical over 9 bases. Germline V gene sequence: CDR1 SEHNR, CDR2 FQNEAQ (reference sequence). The V and J ends lost 5 bases and 6 bases, in that order; junction bases with no gene match: 8. The length of the CDR3 is 14 residues. The CDR3 loop reads CASSPKTGGSEQYF. The CDR3 nucleotides are TGTGCCAGCAGCCCTAAGACAGGGGGGTCCGAGCAGTACTTC.

This chain links TRBV24-1 with TRBJ1-5; D possibly corresponds to TRBD1 (5 bases). The V gene lost 7 bases and the J gene lost 1 base, with 10 bases spanning the gap. Per germline, CDR1 KGHDR and CDR2 SFDVKD. The CDR3 is 14 residues long. The CDR3 protein is CATSRDGSNQPQHF. CDR3 DNA sequence: TGTGCCACCAGCCGGGACGGCAGCAATCAGCCCCAGCATTTT.

This clone has only a few counts. The chain combines TRBV4-3 with TRBJ2-7; the D is unclear. Germline V CDR1 and CDR2: LGHNA, YSLEER. Trimming pared 0 bases from V and 0 bases from J, leaving 9 bases between. CDR3 size: 15 residues. CDR3 in amino acids: CASSQDPHSSYEQYF. The CDR3 DNA is TGCGCCAGCAGCCAAGACCCCCACAGCTCCTACGAGCAGTACTTC.